The 10 T cell receptor beta chains given below trace back to one sample, sequenced in a study of Ad26.COV2.S vaccination and SARS-CoV-2 variants (dated by TCRdb to the early 2020s). The library was obtained by the immunoSEQ multiplex PCR assay. Entries here come from immuneACCESS through TCRdb and include only in-frame sequences with V and J called. Some clones fail to appear in such tables; in the studies checked, an unresolved V gene covers under half of the shortfall, and the cause of the remainder is unknown. The sample data list approximately 450,000 clones, and more than 80% of these were observed just once. The ten largest clones take up more than 10% of the sample. Interpreted using the paper, the treatment or condition label stands for: around 19 received Ad26.COV2.S at low or high dose, single or two shots; about 5 received placebo; per-sample allocation not given. Repertoires of vaccine and placebo recipients were sequenced from samples taken on day 63 after the first injection.

Sequences were derived from peripheral blood, sampled in a trial of Ad26.COV2.S vaccine versus placebo. The source of these receptors is a person aged 18-60 years who received the Ad26.COV2.S COVID-19 vaccine or a placebo.

A note on this clone: The junction shows a germline mismatch at one end, possibly a read error. The V call is TRBV5-1, the J call TRBJ2-5; 10 bases fit TRBD1. The V gene's germline CDR1 is SGHRS and CDR2 YFSETQ. CDR3 length: 16 residues. CDR3 sequence (DNA): TGCGCCAGCAGTTTGGGACAGGGGATTTCCCAAGAGACCCAGTACTTC. Encoded protein: CASSLGQGISQETQYF.

This chain links TRBV7-9 with TRBJ2-3; D is possibly TRBD1 (6 bases). This CDR3 spans 12 amino acids. CDR1 SEHNR and CDR2 FQNEAQ come from the germline V gene (reference sequence). Trimming removed 11 bases from V and 0 bases from J, with 9 bases in between. The CDR3 loop is CAGTPSTDTQYF. CDR3 nucleotide sequence: TGTGCCGGGACACCAAGCACAGATACGCAGTATTTT.

The rearrangement joins TRBV18 to TRBJ1-3; perhaps TRBD1 as D (5 bases). This CDR3 region has 14 residues. Germline CDR1 is KGHSH and CDR2 is LQKENI. With 3 bases removed from V and 4 bases from J, the gap between germline ends came to 10 bases. CDR3 residues: CASSPGTRGNTIYF. For the CDR3, the DNA is TGTGCCAGCTCACCGGGGACCAGGGGAAACACCATATATTTT.

CDR3 residues: CASSQFPGTSGNEQFF. The CDR3 region has the DNA TGCGCCAGCAGCCAATTCCCAGGGACTAGCGGCAATGAGCAGTTCTTC. J is TRBJ2-1 and V is TRBV4-3; TRBD2 matches 11 bases. CDR3 length equals 16 residues. With V trimmed by 2 bases and J by 6 bases, 6 bases remained unmatched. Germline V gene lookup returns CDR1 LGHNA and CDR2 YSLEER.

The chain recombines TRBV19 with TRBJ1-3; D gene uncertain. V lost 2 bases and J lost 0, with 5 bases in between. Germline assignment: CDR1 LNHDA and CDR2 SQIVND (reference sequence). CDR3 length: 14 residues. This chain's CDR3 is CASSISASGNTIYF. The DNA of the CDR3 is TGTGCCAGTAGTATATCGGCCTCTGGAAACACCATATATTTT.

This sequence joins TRBV30 and TRBJ1-2; D call uncertain. This CDR3 spans 12 amino acids. The germline gives CDR1 GTSNPN, CDR2 SVGIG (reference sequence). Between the trimmed V and J ends, which lost 1 base and 7 bases, there was a span of 10 bases. For the CDR3, the DNA is TGTGCCTGGAGTGATCTTGCCGGTGGCTACACCTTC. Protein product: CAWSDLAGGYTF.

The rearrangement links TRBV6-2 or TRBV6-3 to TRBJ2-1, with D hard to call. CDR1 is MNHEY, CDR2 SVGEGT, per germline. The CDR3 runs 17 residues. V dropped 5 bases and J dropped 0 bases, with 17 bases sitting between them. The CDR3 loop is CASSSYLGISSYNEQFF. DNA for the CDR3: TGTGCCAGCAGTAGTTACTTGGGAATTAGCTCCTACAATGAGCAGTTCTTC.

Regarding this clone: The sample contains more than one DNA sequence encoding this CDR3. The rearrangement links TRBV5-1 to TRBJ2-7; 13 nucleotides line up with TRBD2. V lost 3 bases to trimming and J lost 4 bases; unmatched junction nucleotides: 1. CDR1 and CDR2 from the germline V gene are SGHRS and YFSETQ. This CDR3 region has 14 residues. CDR3 sequence: CASSWTSGSYEQYF. CDR3 nucleotides: TGCGCCAGCAGCTGGACTAGCGGGAGTTACGAGCAGTACTTC.

This clone has just one count. V usage is TRBV28 and J usage is TRBJ1-5; D not certain. This CDR3 spans 12 amino acids. V gave up 7 bases and J gave up 7 bases, with 11 bases separating them. Germline V gene sequence: CDR1 MDHEN, CDR2 SYDVKM. The CDR3 sequence is CASTTSGQPQHF. The CDR3 DNA sequence: TGTGCCAGCACTACCTCGGGACAGCCCCAGCATTTT.

The chain couples TRBV10-2 to TRBJ1-2, with D possibly being TRBD1 (6 bases). The CDR3 runs to 15 residues. CDR1 and CDR2 from the germline V gene are WSHSY and SAAADI. Trimming shortened V by 4 bases and J by 6 bases, and 18 bases separated the two germline ends. The CDR3 DNA is TGCGCCAGCAGTGGGGGGCCTCGAGGGGGACATGGCTACACCTTC. Translation: CASSGGPRGGHGYTF.